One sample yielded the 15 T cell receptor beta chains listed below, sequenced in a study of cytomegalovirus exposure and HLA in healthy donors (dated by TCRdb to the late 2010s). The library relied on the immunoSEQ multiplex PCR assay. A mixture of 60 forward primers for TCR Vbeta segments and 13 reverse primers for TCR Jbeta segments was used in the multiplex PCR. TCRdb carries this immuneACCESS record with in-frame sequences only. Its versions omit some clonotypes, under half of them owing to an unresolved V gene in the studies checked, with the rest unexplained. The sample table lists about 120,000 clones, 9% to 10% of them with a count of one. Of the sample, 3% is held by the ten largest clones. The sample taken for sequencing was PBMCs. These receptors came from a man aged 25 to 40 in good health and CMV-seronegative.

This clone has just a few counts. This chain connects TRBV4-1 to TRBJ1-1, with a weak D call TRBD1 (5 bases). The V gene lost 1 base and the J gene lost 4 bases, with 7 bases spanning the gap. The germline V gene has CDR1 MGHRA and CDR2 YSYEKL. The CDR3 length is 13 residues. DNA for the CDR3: TGCGCCAGCAGCCAAGTGGGGGGCACTGAAGCTTTCTTT. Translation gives CASSQVGGTEAFF.

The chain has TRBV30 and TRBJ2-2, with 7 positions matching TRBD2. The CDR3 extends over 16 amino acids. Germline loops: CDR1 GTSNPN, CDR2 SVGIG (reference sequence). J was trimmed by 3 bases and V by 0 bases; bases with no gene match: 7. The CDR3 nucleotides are TGTGCCTGGAGTGTAACGGGGAGGGGTGACACCGGGGAGCTGTTTTTT. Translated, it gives CAWSVTGRGDTGELFF.

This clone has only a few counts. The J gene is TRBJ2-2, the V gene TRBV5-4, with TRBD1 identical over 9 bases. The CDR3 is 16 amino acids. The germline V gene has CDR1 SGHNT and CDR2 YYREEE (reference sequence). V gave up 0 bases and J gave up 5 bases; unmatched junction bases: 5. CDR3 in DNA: TGTGCCAGCAGCTTGGCACAGGGGGCCGTTACCGGGGAGCTGTTTTTT. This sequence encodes CASSLAQGAVTGELFF. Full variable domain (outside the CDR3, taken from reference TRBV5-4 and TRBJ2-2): ETGVTQSPTHLIKTRGQQVTLRCSSQSGHNTVSWYQQALGQGPQFIFQYYREEENGRGNFPPRFSGLQFPNYSSELNVNALELDDSALYLCASSLAQGAVTGELFFGEGSRLTVL.

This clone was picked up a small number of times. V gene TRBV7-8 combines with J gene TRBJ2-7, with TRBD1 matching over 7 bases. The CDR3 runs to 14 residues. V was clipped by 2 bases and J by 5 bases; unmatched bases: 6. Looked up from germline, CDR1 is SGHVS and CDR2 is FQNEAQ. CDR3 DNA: TGTGCCAGCAGCTTAATAAGGGGGCTGGACGAGCAGTACTTC. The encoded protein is CASSLIRGLDEQYF.

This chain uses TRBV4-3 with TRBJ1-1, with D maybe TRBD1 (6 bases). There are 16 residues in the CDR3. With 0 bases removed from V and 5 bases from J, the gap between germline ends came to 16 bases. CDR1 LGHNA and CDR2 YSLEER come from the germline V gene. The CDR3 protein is CASSQDSQGWGTEAFF. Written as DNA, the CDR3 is TGCGCCAGCAGCCAAGATTCGCAGGGGTGGGGAACTGAAGCTTTCTTT.

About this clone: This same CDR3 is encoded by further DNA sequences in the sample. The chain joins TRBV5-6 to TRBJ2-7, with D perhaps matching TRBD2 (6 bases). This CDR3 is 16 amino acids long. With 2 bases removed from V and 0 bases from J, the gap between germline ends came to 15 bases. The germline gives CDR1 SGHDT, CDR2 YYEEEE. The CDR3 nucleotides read TGTGCCAGCAGCTTTATAGCGGTCCTAAGCTCCTACGAGCAGTACTTC. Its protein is CASSFIAVLSSYEQYF.

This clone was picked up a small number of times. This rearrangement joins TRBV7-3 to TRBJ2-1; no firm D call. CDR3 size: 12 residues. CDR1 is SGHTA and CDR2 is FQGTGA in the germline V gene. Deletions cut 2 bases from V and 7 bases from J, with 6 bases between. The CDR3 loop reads CASSLHLNEQFF. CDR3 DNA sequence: TGTGCCAGCAGCTTACACTTGAATGAGCAGTTCTTC.

The CDR3 region is CSATNNYEQYF. Here the CDR3 DNA reads TGCAGTGCTACTAATAACTACGAGCAGTACTTC. The J gene is TRBJ2-5, the V gene TRBV20-1; no definite D call. The J call may be faulty, since TRBJ2-7 better matches the DNA end. Germline CDR1 and CDR2: DFQATT and SNEGSKA (reference sequence). The CDR3 runs to 11 residues.

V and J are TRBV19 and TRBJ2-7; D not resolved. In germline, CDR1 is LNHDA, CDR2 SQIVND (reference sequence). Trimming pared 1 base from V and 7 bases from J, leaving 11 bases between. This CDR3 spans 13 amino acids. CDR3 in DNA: TGTGCCAGTAGTATAGTGCCTAGTGGGGAGCAGTACTTC. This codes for CASSIVPSGEQYF.

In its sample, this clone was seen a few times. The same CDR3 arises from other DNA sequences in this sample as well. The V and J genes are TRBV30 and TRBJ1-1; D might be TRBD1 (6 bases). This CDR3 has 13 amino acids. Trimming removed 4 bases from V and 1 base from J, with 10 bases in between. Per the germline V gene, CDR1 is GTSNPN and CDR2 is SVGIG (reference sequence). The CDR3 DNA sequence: TGTGCCTGGATCGGACAGCCGAACACTGAAGCTTTCTTT. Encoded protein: CAWIGQPNTEAFF.

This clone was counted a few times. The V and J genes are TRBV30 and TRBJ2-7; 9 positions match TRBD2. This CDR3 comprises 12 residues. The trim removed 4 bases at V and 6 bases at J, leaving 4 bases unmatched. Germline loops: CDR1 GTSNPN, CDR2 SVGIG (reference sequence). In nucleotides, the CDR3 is TGTGCCTGGATGGGGCGGGGGGGCGAGCAGTACTTC. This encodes CAWMGRGGEQYF. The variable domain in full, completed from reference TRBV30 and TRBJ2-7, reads SQTIHQWPATLVQPVGSPLSLECTVEGTSNPNLYWYRQAAGRGLQLLFYSVGIGQISSEVPQNLSASRPQDRQFILSSKKLLLSDSGFYLCAWMGRGGEQYFGPGTRLTVT.

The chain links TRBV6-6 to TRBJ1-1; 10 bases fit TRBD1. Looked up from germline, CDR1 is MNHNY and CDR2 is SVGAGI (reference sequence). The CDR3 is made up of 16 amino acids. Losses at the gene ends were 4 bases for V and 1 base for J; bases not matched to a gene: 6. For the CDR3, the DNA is TGTGCCAGCAGTTCAGTGACAGGGGGCACGAACACTGAAGCTTTCTTT. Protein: CASSSVTGGTNTEAFF.

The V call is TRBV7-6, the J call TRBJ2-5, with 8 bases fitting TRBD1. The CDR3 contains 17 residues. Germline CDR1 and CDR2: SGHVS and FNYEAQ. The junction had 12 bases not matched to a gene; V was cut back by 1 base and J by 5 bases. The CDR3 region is CASSLGAGGAPYETQYF. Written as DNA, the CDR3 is TGTGCCAGCAGCTTAGGGGCAGGGGGCGCCCCCTATGAGACCCAGTACTTC.

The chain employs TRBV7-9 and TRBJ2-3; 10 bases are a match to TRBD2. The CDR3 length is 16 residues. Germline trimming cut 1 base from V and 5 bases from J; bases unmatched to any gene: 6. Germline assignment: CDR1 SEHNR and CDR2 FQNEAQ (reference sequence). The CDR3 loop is CASSLGPAGGQDTQYF. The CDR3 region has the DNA TGTGCCAGCAGCTTAGGTCCAGCGGGGGGGCAAGATACGCAGTATTTT.

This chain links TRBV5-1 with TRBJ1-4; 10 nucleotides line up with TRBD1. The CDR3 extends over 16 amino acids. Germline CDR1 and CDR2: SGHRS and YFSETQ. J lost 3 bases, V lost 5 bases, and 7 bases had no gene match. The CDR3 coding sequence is TGCGCCAGCAGGCCAGACAGGGGGCTAGCTAATGAAAAACTGTTTTTT. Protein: CASRPDRGLANEKLFF.